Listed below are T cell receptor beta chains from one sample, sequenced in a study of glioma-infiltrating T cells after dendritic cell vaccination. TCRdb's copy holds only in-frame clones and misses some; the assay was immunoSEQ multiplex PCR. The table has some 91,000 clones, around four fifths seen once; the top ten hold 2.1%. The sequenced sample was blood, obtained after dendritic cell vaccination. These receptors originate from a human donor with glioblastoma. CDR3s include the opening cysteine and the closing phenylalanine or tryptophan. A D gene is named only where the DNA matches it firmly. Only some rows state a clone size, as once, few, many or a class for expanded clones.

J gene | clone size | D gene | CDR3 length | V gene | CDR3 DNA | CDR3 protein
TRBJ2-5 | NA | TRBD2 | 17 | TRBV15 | TGTGCCACCAGCAAAGGGTGGGGGGGACCGTACCAAGAGACCCAGTACTTC | CATSKGWGGPYQETQYF
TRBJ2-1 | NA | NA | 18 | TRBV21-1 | TGTGCCAGCAGCAAAGAAGCCGGGACAGGGGTTCTCTACAATGAGCAGTTCTTC | CASSKEAGTGVLYNEQFF
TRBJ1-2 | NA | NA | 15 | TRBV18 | TGTGCCAGCTCACCCCGACAGGAGCCTAACTATGGCTACACCTTC | CASSPRQEPNYGYTF
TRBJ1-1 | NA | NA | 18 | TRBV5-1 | TGCGCCAGCAGCTTGGGTATCGGTGGTGGGGGGGTAGACACTGAAGCTTTCTTT | CASSLGIGGGGVDTEAFF
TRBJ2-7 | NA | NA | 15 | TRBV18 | TGTGCCAGCTCACAGACGGACAGTAGCTCCTACGAGCAGTACTTC | CASSQTDSSSYEQYF
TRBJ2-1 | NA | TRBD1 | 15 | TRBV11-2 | TGTGCCAGCAGCTTAGAAACAGGGGCTAGGGATGAGCAGTTCTTC | CASSLETGARDEQFF
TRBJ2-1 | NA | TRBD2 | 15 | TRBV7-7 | TGTGCCAGCAGCTTAGTTTCGACTAGCGGGGATGAGCAGTTCTTC | CASSLVSTSGDEQFF
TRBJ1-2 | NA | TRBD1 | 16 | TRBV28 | TGTGCCAGCAGTTTACTGGACAGGCGCCCTAACTATGGCTACACCTTC | CASSLLDRRPNYGYTF
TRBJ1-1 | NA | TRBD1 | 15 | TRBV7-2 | TGTGCCAGCAGAGGGACGGGACAGGGGGCAGGAAGAGCTTTCTTT | CASRGTGQGAGRAFF
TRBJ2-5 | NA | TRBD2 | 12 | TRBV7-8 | TGTGCCAGCACCTGGGGGGGTGAGACCCAGTACTTC | CASTWGGETQYF
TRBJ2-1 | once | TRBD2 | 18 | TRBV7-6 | TGTGCCAGCAGCTTAGCGAGAAGCGGAGCGGGAGTTCCCCATGAGCAGTTCTTC | CASSLARSGAGVPHEQFF
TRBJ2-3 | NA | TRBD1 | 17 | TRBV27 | TGTGCCAGCAGTTTACACCGACAGGGGATTATAACAGATACGCAGTATTTT | CASSLHRQGIITDTQYF
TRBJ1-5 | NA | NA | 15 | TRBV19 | TGTGCCAGTAGTATAGTAGCGGGTGGCAATCAGCCCCAGCATTTT | CASSIVAGGNQPQHF
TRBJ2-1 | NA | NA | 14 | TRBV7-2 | TGTGCCAGCAGCTTCGGTCAATATGACTATGAGCAGTTCTTC | CASSFGQYDYEQFF
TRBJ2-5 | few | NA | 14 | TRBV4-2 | TGTGCCAGCAGTGGGCGGCTAGAGGGAGAGACCCAGTACTTC | CASSGRLEGETQYF
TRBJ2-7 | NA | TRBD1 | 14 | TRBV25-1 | TGTGCCAGCAGTGCGGGACAGGGGACCTACGAGCAGTACTTC | CASSAGQGTYEQYF
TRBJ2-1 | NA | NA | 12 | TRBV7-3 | TGTGCCAGCAGCTTCCCTCGGGGTGAGCAGTTCTTC | CASSFPRGEQFF
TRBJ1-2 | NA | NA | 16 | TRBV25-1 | TGTGCCAGCAGTGAATGGGGGACAAAAACTAACTATGGCTACACCTTC | CASSEWGTKTNYGYTF
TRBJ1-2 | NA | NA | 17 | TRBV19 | TGTGCCAGTATTGGAGGGGACCGCCGGGGAACCGACCTCGGCTACACCTTC | CASIGGDRRGTDLGYTF
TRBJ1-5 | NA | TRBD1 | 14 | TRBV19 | TGTGCCAGTAGCGGACAGGGGTCCCAAGCGCCCCAGCATTTT | CASSGQGSQAPQHF
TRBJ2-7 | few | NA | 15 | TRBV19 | TGTGCCAGTAGTATAGGACGCAGGGTCAGCTACGAGCAGTACTTC | CASSIGRRVSYEQYF
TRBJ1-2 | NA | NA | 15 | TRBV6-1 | TGTGCCAGCAGTGATAGAACAAGACAAACGAGTGGCTACACCTTC | CASSDRTRQTSGYTF